A selection of T cell receptor beta chains follows, all from one sample in a study of blood T cells in healthy people across ages. TCRdb redid the calling of the 5' RACE reads with MiXCR, one entry per CDR3 protein. The sample shows about 1.8 million distinct CDR3 sequences, around half of them seen only once. Sequencing used blood. The receptors were gathered from a woman in her thirties or forties in good health. The CDR3 runs from the conserved cysteine through the conserved F or W. A D gene is named only where the DNA matches it firmly. Rows give clone size only sometimes, using once, few, many, or a class for an expanded clone.

d_gene: -; abundance: -; j_gene: TRBJ2-5; v_gene: TRBV6-2/TRBV6-3; CDR3aa: CASSYSSVQETQYF; CDR3nt: TGTGCCAGCAGTTACTCGAGCGTACAAGAGACCCAGTACTTC
d_gene: TRBD2; abundance: -; j_gene: TRBJ2-5; v_gene: TRBV6-1; CDR3aa: CASRRAGGFSYNEQYF; CDR3nt: TGTGCCAGCAGACGAGCGGGGGGTTTCTCCTACAATGAGCAGTACTTC
d_gene: -; abundance: -; j_gene: TRBJ2-4; v_gene: TRBV9; CDR3aa: CASSAVEIGEWRRSGKNIQYF; CDR3nt: TGTGCCAGCAGCGCAGTAGAAATCGGGGAGTGGCGAAGAAGTGGCAAAAACATTCAGTACTTC
d_gene: -; abundance: -; j_gene: TRBJ2-1; v_gene: TRBV29-1; CDR3aa: CSVNGHEAYNEQFF; CDR3nt: TGCAGCGTTAACGGTCACGAAGCCTACAATGAGCAGTTCTTC
d_gene: -; abundance: many; j_gene: TRBJ2-1; v_gene: TRBV12-3/TRBV12-4; CDR3aa: CASSFGGSYNEQFF; CDR3nt: TGTGCCAGCAGCTTCGGGGGCTCCTACAATGAGCAGTTCTTC
d_gene: TRBD2; abundance: -; j_gene: TRBJ2-1; v_gene: TRBV2; CDR3aa: CASGRGLGTREQFF; CDR3nt: TGTGCCAGCGGTCGGGGACTAGGAACTCGTGAGCAGTTCTTC
d_gene: TRBD1; abundance: -; j_gene: TRBJ1-1; v_gene: TRBV6-5; CDR3aa: CASSYGDITGVFF; CDR3nt: TGTGCCAGCAGTTACGGGGATATAACAGGGGTTTTCTTT
d_gene: -; abundance: many; j_gene: TRBJ2-5; v_gene: TRBV20-1; CDR3aa: CSARDRGGETQYF; CDR3nt: TGCAGTGCTAGAGACAGGGGTGGGGAGACCCAGTACTTC
d_gene: TRBD1; abundance: -; j_gene: TRBJ2-3; v_gene: TRBV5-1; CDR3aa: CASSLEGALTDTQYF; CDR3nt: TGCGCCAGCAGCTTGGAGGGGGCCCTCACAGATACGCAGTATTTT
d_gene: TRBD2; abundance: -; j_gene: TRBJ2-5; v_gene: TRBV5-1; CDR3aa: CASSLLTGGVSETQYF; CDR3nt: TGCGCCAGCAGCTTGTTGACCGGGGGGGTGTCAGAGACCCAGTACTTC
d_gene: -; abundance: -; j_gene: TRBJ2-4; v_gene: TRBV7-2; CDR3aa: CASSLIDNIQYF; CDR3nt: TGTGCCAGCAGCTTAATTGACAACATTCAGTACTTC
d_gene: TRBD2; abundance: -; j_gene: TRBJ2-5; v_gene: TRBV4-1; CDR3aa: CASSPDSLAGGMKTQYF; CDR3nt: TGCGCCAGCAGCCCTGATTCTCTAGCGGGGGGCATGAAGACCCAGTACTTC
d_gene: TRBD1; abundance: -; j_gene: TRBJ2-6; v_gene: TRBV4-1; CDR3aa: CASSQPGGISGANVLTF; CDR3nt: TGCGCCAGCAGCCAACCAGGGGGTATCTCTGGGGCCAACGTCCTGACTTTC
d_gene: -; abundance: -; j_gene: TRBJ2-7; v_gene: TRBV6-2/TRBV6-3; CDR3aa: CASSFGRGPRTYEQYF; CDR3nt: TGTGCCAGCAGTTTCGGGCGGGGGCCGCGAACCTACGAGCAGTACTTC
d_gene: -; abundance: few; j_gene: TRBJ2-3; v_gene: TRBV10-3; CDR3aa: CATLGTDRGDTQYF; CDR3nt: TGTGCCACCCTGGGGACTGACCGAGGAGATACGCAGTATTTT
d_gene: -; abundance: -; j_gene: TRBJ2-1; v_gene: TRBV29-1; CDR3aa: CSVEGFRASSYNEQFF; CDR3nt: TGCAGCGTTGAAGGGTTCAGGGCAAGCTCCTACAATGAGCAGTTCTTC
d_gene: TRBD2; abundance: -; j_gene: TRBJ2-3; v_gene: TRBV20-1; CDR3aa: CSARRAGIGTDTQYF; CDR3nt: TGCAGTGCTAGAAGAGCGGGGATAGGCACAGATACGCAGTATTTT
d_gene: -; abundance: few; j_gene: TRBJ2-7; v_gene: TRBV5-1; CDR3aa: CASSSQLKGLREQYF; CDR3nt: TGCGCCAGCAGCTCACAGCTAAAGGGGTTACGCGAGCAGTACTTC
d_gene: -; abundance: -; j_gene: TRBJ2-7; v_gene: TRBV18; CDR3aa: CASSTKDGYEQYF; CDR3nt: TGTGCCAGCTCAACTAAGGACGGCTACGAGCAGTACTTC
d_gene: TRBD1; abundance: -; j_gene: TRBJ2-4; v_gene: TRBV2; CDR3aa: CASLRDRVIASLGYF; CDR3nt: TGTGCCAGCCTCCGGGACAGGGTGATAGCCTCGTTGGGGTACTTC
d_gene: TRBD1; abundance: -; j_gene: TRBJ2-1; v_gene: TRBV20-1; CDR3aa: CSAPGQGANNEQFF; CDR3nt: TGCAGTGCTCCCGGGCAGGGGGCAAATAATGAGCAGTTCTTC
d_gene: -; abundance: -; j_gene: TRBJ2-5; v_gene: TRBV12-3/TRBV12-4; CDR3aa: CASSLALGGQMGTQYF; CDR3nt: TGTGCCAGCAGTTTAGCGCTCGGGGGTCAGATGGGGACCCAGTACTTC
d_gene: -; abundance: few; j_gene: TRBJ2-6; v_gene: TRBV6-1; CDR3aa: CASSERRRSGANVLTF; CDR3nt: TGTGCCAGCAGTGAGCGACGGCGCTCTGGGGCCAACGTCCTGACTTTC
d_gene: -; abundance: -; j_gene: TRBJ2-7; v_gene: TRBV3-1; CDR3aa: CASSHGGPSYEQYF; CDR3nt: TGTGCCAGCAGCCACGGGGGGCCCTCCTACGAGCAGTACTTC
d_gene: TRBD2; abundance: few; j_gene: TRBJ2-5; v_gene: TRBV4-3; CDR3aa: CASSQEPSGGYQETQYF; CDR3nt: TGCGCCAGCAGCCAAGAACCTAGCGGGGGGTACCAAGAGACCCAGTACTTC
d_gene: -; abundance: -; j_gene: TRBJ2-7; v_gene: TRBV4-3; CDR3aa: CASSQNRGNNYEQYF; CDR3nt: TGCGCCAGCAGCCAAAACCGTGGTAACAACTACGAGCAGTACTTC
d_gene: -; abundance: -; j_gene: TRBJ1-2; v_gene: TRBV27; CDR3aa: CASSLSAGTSSGYTF; CDR3nt: TGTGCCAGCAGTTTATCCGCAGGGACTTCCTCTGGCTACACCTTC
d_gene: -; abundance: -; j_gene: TRBJ2-3; v_gene: TRBV5-1; CDR3aa: CASSYNPGGGARTDTQYF; CDR3nt: TGCGCCAGCAGCTATAACCCGGGTGGGGGGGCCAGAACAGATACGCAGTATTTT
d_gene: -; abundance: -; j_gene: TRBJ2-5; v_gene: TRBV10-3; CDR3aa: CAINGAVGETQYF; CDR3nt: TGTGCCATCAACGGGGCGGTCGGGGAGACCCAGTACTTC
d_gene: -; abundance: -; j_gene: TRBJ2-3; v_gene: TRBV4-2; CDR3aa: CASSQERLGGPKLQTSTDTQYF; CDR3nt: TGTGCCAGCAGCCAAGAGCGTCTGGGGGGTCCCAAGCTCCAAACTAGCACAGATACGCAGTATTTT
d_gene: TRBD1; abundance: -; j_gene: TRBJ2-7; v_gene: TRBV27; CDR3aa: CASSPRDRTGEQYF; CDR3nt: TGTGCCAGCAGTCCACGGGACAGGACCGGGGAGCAGTACTTC
d_gene: -; abundance: -; j_gene: TRBJ1-4; v_gene: TRBV6-2/TRBV6-3; CDR3aa: CASSYVRGASNGKLFF; CDR3nt: TGTGCCAGCAGTTACGTCCGGGGCGCGTCTAATGGAAAACTGTTTTTT
d_gene: TRBD2; abundance: -; j_gene: TRBJ2-3; v_gene: TRBV29-1; CDR3aa: CSVEGGFGLAGTDTQYF; CDR3nt: TGCAGCGTTGAAGGGGGGTTCGGCCTAGCGGGGACAGATACGCAGTATTTT
d_gene: -; abundance: -; j_gene: TRBJ2-7; v_gene: TRBV18; CDR3aa: CASSPIFGTYNEQYF; CDR3nt: TGTGCCAGCTCACCTATCTTCGGGACCTACAATGAGCAGTACTTC
d_gene: TRBD2; abundance: -; j_gene: TRBJ2-5; v_gene: TRBV4-2; CDR3aa: CASSQVGAGGRGQETQYF; CDR3nt: TGTGCCAGCAGCCAAGTCGGGGCGGGGGGTCGAGGTCAAGAGACCCAGTACTTC
d_gene: -; abundance: few; j_gene: TRBJ2-1; v_gene: TRBV4-1; CDR3aa: CASSQGLQGDEQFF; CDR3nt: TGCGCCAGCAGCCAAGGCCTCCAAGGGGATGAGCAGTTCTTC
d_gene: -; abundance: -; j_gene: TRBJ2-3; v_gene: TRBV12-3/TRBV12-4; CDR3aa: CASRPGLNTDTQYF; CDR3nt: TGTGCCAGCAGGCCGGGACTCAACACAGATACGCAGTATTTT
d_gene: TRBD1; abundance: -; j_gene: TRBJ2-5; v_gene: TRBV7-2; CDR3aa: CASSRDRGHLEQYF; CDR3nt: TGTGCCAGCAGCCGGGACAGGGGACACCTGGAGCAGTACTTC
d_gene: -; abundance: -; j_gene: TRBJ2-5; v_gene: TRBV20-1; CDR3aa: CSATDSQETQYF; CDR3nt: TGCAGTGCCACGGACAGCCAAGAGACCCAGTACTTC
d_gene: -; abundance: once; j_gene: TRBJ2-1; v_gene: TRBV7-7; CDR3aa: CASSAGGAGAYNEQFF; CDR3nt: TGTGCTAGCAGCGCAGGGGGAGCGGGGGCCTACAATGAGCAGTTCTTC
d_gene: -; abundance: -; j_gene: TRBJ2-7; v_gene: TRBV20-1; CDR3aa: CSTRDRRGSSEQYF; CDR3nt: TGCAGTACTAGAGATCGGAGAGGGTCAAGCGAGCAGTACTTC
d_gene: -; abundance: -; j_gene: TRBJ1-2; v_gene: TRBV20-1; CDR3aa: CSGERRVQGYTF; CDR3nt: TGCAGCGGAGAGCGGCGGGTTCAGGGCTACACCTTC
d_gene: TRBD2; abundance: -; j_gene: TRBJ2-5; v_gene: TRBV20-1; CDR3aa: CSARDRLAGARRIQETQYF; CDR3nt: TGCAGTGCTAGAGATAGACTAGCGGGGGCCCGGCGAATACAAGAGACCCAGTACTTC
d_gene: -; abundance: few; j_gene: TRBJ2-4; v_gene: TRBV5-5; CDR3aa: CASSLRDDLKNIQYF; CDR3nt: TGTGCCAGCAGCCTCCGGGACGATCTTAAAAACATTCAGTACTTC
d_gene: TRBD1; abundance: -; j_gene: TRBJ2-4; v_gene: TRBV7-2; CDR3aa: CASSSGQGLNIQYF; CDR3nt: TGTGCCAGCAGCTCGGGACAGGGGTTGAACATTCAGTACTTC
d_gene: -; abundance: -; j_gene: TRBJ2-1; v_gene: TRBV12-3/TRBV12-4; CDR3aa: CASSPYSRNEQFF; CDR3nt: TGTGCCAGCAGTCCCTACTCCAGGAATGAGCAGTTCTTC
d_gene: TRBD2; abundance: -; j_gene: TRBJ2-3; v_gene: TRBV7-2; CDR3aa: CASSPSPGGGDTDTQYF; CDR3nt: TGTGCCAGCAGTCCCAGTCCCGGCGGGGGAGACACAGATACGCAGTATTTT
d_gene: TRBD1; abundance: -; j_gene: TRBJ1-1; v_gene: TRBV5-1; CDR3aa: CASSLGVAGGKTEAFF; CDR3nt: TGCGCCAGCAGCTTGGGAGTGGCAGGGGGGAAAACTGAAGCTTTCTTT
d_gene: -; abundance: -; j_gene: TRBJ2-1; v_gene: TRBV28; CDR3aa: CASTSPYSYNEQFF; CDR3nt: TGTGCCAGCACCTCACCCTACTCCTACAATGAGCAGTTCTTC
d_gene: TRBD1; abundance: -; j_gene: TRBJ2-7; v_gene: TRBV28; CDR3aa: CASRLGQGEQYF; CDR3nt: TGTGCCAGCAGGTTGGGACAGGGGGAGCAGTACTTC
d_gene: -; abundance: few; j_gene: TRBJ1-4; v_gene: TRBV29-1; CDR3aa: CSAPHPSGHGEKLFF; CDR3nt: TGCAGCGCGCCACACCCCTCGGGACACGGGGAAAAACTGTTTTTT
d_gene: TRBD2; abundance: once; j_gene: TRBJ2-1; v_gene: TRBV11-2; CDR3aa: CASSLGGYGRAYNEQFF; CDR3nt: TGTGCCAGCAGCTTAGGGGGTTATGGGAGGGCCTACAATGAGCAGTTCTTC
d_gene: -; abundance: -; j_gene: TRBJ2-3; v_gene: TRBV11-2; CDR3aa: CASSPTGYTDTQYF; CDR3nt: TGTGCCAGCAGCCCGACAGGTTACACAGATACGCAGTATTTT
d_gene: TRBD1; abundance: -; j_gene: TRBJ2-1; v_gene: TRBV5-8; CDR3aa: CASSPITGTGGNEQFF; CDR3nt: TGTGCCAGCAGCCCCATTACCGGGACAGGGGGCAATGAGCAGTTCTTC
d_gene: -; abundance: -; j_gene: TRBJ1-2; v_gene: TRBV29-1; CDR3aa: CSVIKRDPQQGYTF; CDR3nt: TGCAGCGTGATAAAACGGGACCCCCAACAAGGCTACACCTTC
d_gene: -; abundance: -; j_gene: TRBJ1-2; v_gene: TRBV7-2; CDR3aa: CASSHLSGGYTF; CDR3nt: TGTGCCAGCAGCCACCTTTCGGGTGGCTACACCTTC
d_gene: -; abundance: -; j_gene: TRBJ2-7; v_gene: TRBV6-5; CDR3aa: CASRRGASAYEQYF; CDR3nt: TGTGCCAGCAGGCGTGGAGCGTCCGCCTACGAGCAGTACTTC
d_gene: -; abundance: -; j_gene: TRBJ2-7; v_gene: TRBV7-2; CDR3aa: CASSFTAEGAYEQYF; CDR3nt: TGTGCCAGCAGCTTTACCGCCGAAGGAGCGTACGAGCAGTACTTC
d_gene: -; abundance: many; j_gene: TRBJ2-3; v_gene: TRBV6-5; CDR3aa: CASSPTALDTQYF; CDR3nt: TGTGCCAGCAGCCCGACTGCCTTGGATACGCAGTATTTT
d_gene: TRBD2; abundance: -; j_gene: TRBJ2-3; v_gene: TRBV7-2; CDR3aa: CASSSASGGAYTQYF; CDR3nt: TGTGCCAGCAGCTCCGCTAGCGGGGGGGCATATACGCAGTATTTT